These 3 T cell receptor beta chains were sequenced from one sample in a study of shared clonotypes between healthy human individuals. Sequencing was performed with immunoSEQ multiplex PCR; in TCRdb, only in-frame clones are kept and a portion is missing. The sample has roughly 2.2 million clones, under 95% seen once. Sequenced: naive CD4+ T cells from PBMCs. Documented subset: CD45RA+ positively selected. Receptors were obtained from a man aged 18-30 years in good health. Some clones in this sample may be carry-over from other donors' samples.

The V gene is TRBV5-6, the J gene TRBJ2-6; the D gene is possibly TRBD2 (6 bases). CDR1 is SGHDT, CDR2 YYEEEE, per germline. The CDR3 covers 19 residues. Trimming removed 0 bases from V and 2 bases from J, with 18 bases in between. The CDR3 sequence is CASSLGRGLSSPGANVLTF. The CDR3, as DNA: TGTGCCAGCAGCTTGGGGAGGGGCCTTTCCTCACCTGGGGCCAACGTCCTGACTTTC.

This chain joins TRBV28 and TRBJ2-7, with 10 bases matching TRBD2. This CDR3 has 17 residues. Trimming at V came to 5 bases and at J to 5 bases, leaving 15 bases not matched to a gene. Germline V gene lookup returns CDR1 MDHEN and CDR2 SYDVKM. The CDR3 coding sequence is TGTGCCAGCAGTCGATCGATCGGACTAGCGGCCTCGGACGAGCAGTACTTC. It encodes CASSRSIGLAASDEQYF.

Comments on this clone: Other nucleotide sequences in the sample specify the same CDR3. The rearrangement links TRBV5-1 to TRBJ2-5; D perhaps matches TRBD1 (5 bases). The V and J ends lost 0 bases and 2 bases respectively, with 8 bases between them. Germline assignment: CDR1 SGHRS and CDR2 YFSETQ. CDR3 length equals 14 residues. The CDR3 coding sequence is TGCGCCAGCAGCTTGGGAGACAGTCAAGAGACCCAGTACTTC. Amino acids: CASSLGDSQETQYF.